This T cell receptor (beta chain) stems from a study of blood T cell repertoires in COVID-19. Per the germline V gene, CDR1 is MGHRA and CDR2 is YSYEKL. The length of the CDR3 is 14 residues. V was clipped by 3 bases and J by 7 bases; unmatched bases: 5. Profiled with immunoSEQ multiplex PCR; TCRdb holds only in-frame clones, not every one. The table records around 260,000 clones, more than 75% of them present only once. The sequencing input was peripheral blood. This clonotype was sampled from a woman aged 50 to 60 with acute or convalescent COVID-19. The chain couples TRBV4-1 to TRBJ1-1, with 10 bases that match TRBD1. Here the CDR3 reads CASSQTGGRGEAFF. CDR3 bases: TGCGCCAGCAGCCAGACAGGGGGCAGAGGTGAAGCTTTCTTT.